This T cell receptor (beta chain) emerged from a study of cytomegalovirus exposure and HLA in healthy donors. The J segment lost 3 bases and the V segment lost 0 bases, leaving 5 bases of the junction unmatched. The germline V gene has CDR1 SNHLY and CDR2 FYNNEI. The CDR3 loop spans 15 amino acids. In the PCR, 60 Vbeta and 13 Jbeta primers were used. TCRdb's copy holds only in-frame clones and misses some; the assay was immunoSEQ multiplex PCR. The repertoire consists of about 180,000 clones, with 65% to 85% occurring once and the leading ten covering around 2.5%. Study-level results: Presence/absence analyses assumed roughly uniform sequencing depth across donors, which may not hold.

About this clone itself: The target antigen is unknown.

The sample taken for sequencing was PBMCs. V is TRBV2 and J is TRBJ2-7; 7 bases line up with TRBD1. The origin of this receptor is a man in his sixties in good health and CMV-seronegative. In nucleotides, the CDR3 is TGTGCCAGCAGTGAAGCCTGGGACAGTTACTACGAGCAGTACTTC. As protein: CASSEAWDSYYEQYF.